These 20 T cell receptor beta chains came from one sample sequenced in a study of monozygotic twins with inflammatory bowel disease. Reanalyzing the 5' RACE reads, TCRdb keeps one entry per CDR3 protein, without DNA. With about 450,000 distinct CDR3 sequences in the sample, the ten largest clones hold 2.4%. The sample consisted of blood. The receptors were gathered from a human donor with ulcerative colitis or Crohn's disease, or a healthy co-twin of an affected twin (not recorded which).

The V and J genes are TRBV7-3 and TRBJ2-7; TCRdb proposes TRBD1, but this gene call is untestable without DNA. This CDR3 region has 14 residues. Germline values: CDR1 SGHTA, CDR2 FQGTGA. The CDR3 sequence: CASSLGLGQYEQYF.

V is TRBV5-1 and J is TRBJ1-1; the TCRdb call, TRBD1, lacks DNA for checking. The CDR3 is 16 amino acids. Germline lookup yields CDR1 SGHRS and CDR2 YFSETQ. The CDR3 loop reads CASSLRAGGFGTEAFF. The variable domain in full, with the rest retrieved from reference TRBV5-1 and TRBJ1-1, is KAGVTQTPRYLIKTRGQQVTLSCSPISGHRSVSWYQQTPGQGLQFLFEYFSETQRNKGNFPGRFSGRQFSNSRSEMNVSTLELGDSALYLCASSLRAGGFGTEAFFGQGTRLTVV.

The rearrangement uses TRBV7-8 and TRBJ1-1; TCRdb returns TRBD1, unconfirmable since there is no DNA. CDR1 is SGHVS, CDR2 FQNEAQ, per germline. The CDR3 has 14 amino acids. The CDR3 loop reads CASSLAAGATEAFF.

V is TRBV6-1 and J is TRBJ1-6; TCRdb gives TRBD1 as the D gene, but with no DNA this cannot be confirmed. This CDR3 has 15 residues. The germline CDR1 and CDR2 sequences are MNHNS and SASEGT. The CDR3 is CASSGDGSYNSPLHF.

V is TRBV10-3 and J is TRBJ2-1. Germline V gene sequence: CDR1 ENHRY, CDR2 SYGVKD. The length of the CDR3 is 13 residues. The CDR3 loop is CAIKDSSYNEQFF.

The chain uses TRBV6-2 or TRBV6-3 and TRBJ1-1. Germline values: CDR1 MNHEY, CDR2 SVGEGT. This CDR3 has 14 amino acids. CDR3 in amino acids: CASSYSKMNTEAFF.

The gene calls are TRBV3-1 and TRBJ1-6; the TCRdb D gene call, TRBD1, has no DNA to confirm it. The germline V gene has CDR1 LGHDT and CDR2 YNNKEL (reference sequence). The CDR3 loop spans 15 amino acids. CDR3 protein: CASSLKRGANSPLHF.

The chain couples TRBV4-1 to TRBJ2-7; checking the TCRdb D call of TRBD1 is not possible without DNA. Germline V gives CDR1 MGHRA, CDR2 YSYEKL. The CDR3 runs to 15 residues. The CDR3 loop is CASSRPGQQIYEQYF.

The rearrangement uses TRBV7-3 and TRBJ2-2; without DNA, the TCRdb call of TRBD1 cannot be checked. The CDR3 has 13 amino acids. Germline assignment: CDR1 SGHTA and CDR2 FQGTGA. CDR3 loop: CASSGPGSGELFF.

The V gene is TRBV7-9, the J gene TRBJ1-5. From germline, CDR1 is SEHNR and CDR2 FQNEAQ (reference sequence). This CDR3 has 12 residues. Here the CDR3 reads CASSQDVETQHF. The full variable domain, in which reference TRBV7-9 and TRBJ1-5 provide the parts outside the CDR3, is DTGVSQNPRHKITKRGQNVTFRCDPISEHNRLYWYRQTLGQGPEFLTYFQNEAQLEKSRLLSDRFSAERPKGSFSTLEIQRTEQGDSAMYLCASSQDVETQHFGDGTRLSIL.

The J gene is TRBJ1-3, the V gene TRBV7-9. From germline, CDR1 is SEHNR and CDR2 FQNEAQ (reference sequence). The CDR3 covers 15 residues. The CDR3 here is CASSLVMGIGNTIYF.

V gene TRBV4-1 combines with J gene TRBJ2-7; checking the TCRdb D call of TRBD2 is not possible without DNA. Germline values: CDR1 MGHRA, CDR2 YSYEKL. The CDR3 is made up of 15 amino acids. CDR3 in amino acids: CASSQDKSGAYEQYF.

The V call is TRBV6-6, the J call TRBJ1-5. The CDR3 contains 13 residues. Per the germline V gene, CDR1 is MNHNY and CDR2 is SVGAGI (reference sequence). The CDR3 spells CASSVLGDQPQHF.

The chain links TRBV20-1 to TRBJ2-7; TCRdb's D call, TRBD1, is unchecked because there is no DNA. This CDR3 contains 14 residues. Germline values: CDR1 DFQATT, CDR2 SNEGSKA (reference sequence). The CDR3 sequence is CSAGAGTGIYEQYF.

The chain couples TRBV12-3 or TRBV12-4 to TRBJ2-7; absent DNA, TCRdb's TRBD1 call cannot be checked. The CDR3 is 12 residues long. CDR3 loop: CTSGGNSYEQYF.

V and J are TRBV20-1 and TRBJ2-7; the TCRdb D gene call, TRBD2, has no DNA to confirm it. This CDR3 spans 14 amino acids. Germline CDR1 is DFQATT and CDR2 is SNEGSKA (reference sequence). CDR3 loop: CSGRMRERSYEQYF.

The chain recombines TRBV7-8 with TRBJ2-1. This CDR3 contains 13 residues. CDR1 is SGHVS, CDR2 FQNEAQ, per germline. CDR3 region: CASSHGFPDEQFF.

V gene TRBV4-1 combines with J gene TRBJ2-3; TCRdb gives TRBD1 as the D gene, but with no DNA this cannot be confirmed. Germline V gene sequence: CDR1 MGHRA, CDR2 YSYEKL. CDR3 length: 17 residues. The CDR3 sequence is CASSPLPRGAGTDTQYF.

The chain is built from TRBV10-3 and TRBJ2-5. The CDR3 is made up of 15 amino acids. The germline gives CDR1 ENHRY, CDR2 SYGVKD. The CDR3 sequence is CAISEGGLTKETQYF.

V and J are TRBV20-1 and TRBJ1-6; lacking DNA, the TRBD1 call made by TCRdb goes unchecked. The CDR3 spans 14 residues. The V gene's germline CDR1 is DFQATT and CDR2 SNEGSKA (reference sequence). CDR3 in amino acids: CSARDIARGTPLHF.